The source of this T cell receptor beta chain is a study of blood T cell repertoires in COVID-19. Study as a whole: Collection of acute and convalescent COVID-19 samples took place in the United States, Italy and Spain.

The CDR3 is 16 amino acids. Trimming at V came to 1 base and at J to 5 bases, leaving 10 bases not matched to a gene. CDR1 SEHNR and CDR2 FQNEAQ come from the germline V gene (reference sequence). Clones were read by immunoSEQ multiplex PCR, and TCRdb kept only the in-frame ones, dropping some. The sample lists some 75,000 clones; around nine tenths were seen once. The rearrangement joins TRBV7-9 to TRBJ1-2, with 7 positions matching TRBD1. The receptor comes from a man in his sixties or seventies with active or convalescent COVID-19. Sequencing was done on a sample of peripheral blood. The DNA of the CDR3 is TGTGCCAGCAGCTTAGGGACAGGCCGCCAAGGGTATGGCTACACCTTC. It is translated as CASSLGTGRQGYGYTF.